This TCR beta chain originates from a study of monozygotic twins with inflammatory bowel disease. Incorporation of UMIs carrying a 6-nucleotide sample barcode was performed by template switching. One entry per CDR3 protein, without DNA, is what TCRdb gives after re-calling the 5' RACE reads. The sample table sets out 190,000 or so distinct CDR3 sequences. The germline CDR1 and CDR2 sequences are MNHNS and SASEGT. The CDR3 is 16 amino acids. The source of this sequence is a human donor with ulcerative colitis or Crohn's disease, or a healthy co-twin of an affected twin (not recorded which). This chain links TRBV6-1 with TRBJ1-4; checking the TCRdb D call of TRBD1 is not possible without DNA. The sample taken for sequencing was blood. The CDR3 here is CASSHDRDPREEKLFF.